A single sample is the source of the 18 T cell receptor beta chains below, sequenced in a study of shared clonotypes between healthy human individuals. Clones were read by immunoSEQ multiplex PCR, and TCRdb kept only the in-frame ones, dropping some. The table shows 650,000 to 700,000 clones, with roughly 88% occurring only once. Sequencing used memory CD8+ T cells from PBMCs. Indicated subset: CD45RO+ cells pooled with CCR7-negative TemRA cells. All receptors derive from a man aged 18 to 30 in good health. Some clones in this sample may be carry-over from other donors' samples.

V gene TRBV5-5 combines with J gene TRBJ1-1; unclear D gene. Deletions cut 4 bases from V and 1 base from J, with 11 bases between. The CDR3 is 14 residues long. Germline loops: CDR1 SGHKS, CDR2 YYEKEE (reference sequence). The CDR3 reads CASSDPQANTEAFF. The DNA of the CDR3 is TGTGCCAGCAGCGACCCCCAGGCGAACACTGAAGCTTTCTTT.

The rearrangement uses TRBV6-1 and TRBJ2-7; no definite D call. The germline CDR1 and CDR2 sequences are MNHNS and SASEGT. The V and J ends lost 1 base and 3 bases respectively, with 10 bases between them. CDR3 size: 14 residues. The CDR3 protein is CASSEGTARYEQYF. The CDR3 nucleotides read TGTGCCAGCAGTGAAGGGACCGCCCGCTACGAGCAGTACTTC.

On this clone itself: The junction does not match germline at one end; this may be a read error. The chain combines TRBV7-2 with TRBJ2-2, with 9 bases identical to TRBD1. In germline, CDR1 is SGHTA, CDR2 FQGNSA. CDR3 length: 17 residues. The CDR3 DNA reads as TGTGTCAGCAGCCAAAGCCACGGGACAGGGATTTTAGGGGAGCTGTTTTTT. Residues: CVSSQSHGTGILGELFF. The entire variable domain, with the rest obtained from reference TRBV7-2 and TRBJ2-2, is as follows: GAGVSQSPSNKVTEKGKDVELRCDPISGHTALYWYRQSLGQGLEFLIYFQGNSAPDKSGLPSDRFSAERTGGSVSTLTIQRTQQEDSAVYLCVSSQSHGTGILGELFFGEGSRLTVL.

The CDR3 coding sequence is TGTGCCAGTAGTCCTGGACAGATAAACACAGATACGCAGTATTTT. Translated: CASSPGQINTDTQYF. This chain joins TRBV19 and TRBJ2-3, with D tentatively TRBD1 (6 bases). Per germline, CDR1 LNHDA and CDR2 SQIVND (reference sequence). V dropped 5 bases and J dropped 2 bases, with 14 bases sitting between them. The CDR3 consists of 15 residues.

CDR3 nucleotide sequence: TGTGCCAGCAGCTCCAGCGGGCGGGCAAACACCATATATTTT. This gives the protein CASSSSGRANTIYF. The V and J genes are TRBV11-2 and TRBJ1-3; D remains unclear. V lost 4 bases and J lost 6, with 13 bases in between. The CDR3 is made up of 14 amino acids. The germline CDR1 and CDR2 sequences are SGHAT and FQNNGV. Based on the CDR3 plus reference TRBV11-2 and TRBJ1-3, the full variable domain is EAGVAQSPRYKIIEKRQSVAFWCNPISGHATLYWYQQILGQGPKLLIQFQNNGVVDDSQLPKDRFSAERLKGVDSTLKIQPAKLEDSAVYLCASSSSGRANTIYFGEGSWLTVV.

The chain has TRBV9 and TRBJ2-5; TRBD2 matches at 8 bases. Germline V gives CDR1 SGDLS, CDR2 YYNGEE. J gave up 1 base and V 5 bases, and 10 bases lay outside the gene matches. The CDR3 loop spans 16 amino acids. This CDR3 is CASSKTGTRAQETQYF. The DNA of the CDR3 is TGTGCCAGCAGTAAGACCGGGACTAGGGCCCAAGAGACCCAGTACTTC.

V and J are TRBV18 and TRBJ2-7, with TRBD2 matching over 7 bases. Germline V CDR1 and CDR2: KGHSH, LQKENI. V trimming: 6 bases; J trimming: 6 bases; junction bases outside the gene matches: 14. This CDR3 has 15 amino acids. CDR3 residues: CASSRIGTNHPEQYF. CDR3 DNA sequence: TGTGCCAGCTCGCGAATCGGGACTAATCACCCCGAGCAGTACTTC.

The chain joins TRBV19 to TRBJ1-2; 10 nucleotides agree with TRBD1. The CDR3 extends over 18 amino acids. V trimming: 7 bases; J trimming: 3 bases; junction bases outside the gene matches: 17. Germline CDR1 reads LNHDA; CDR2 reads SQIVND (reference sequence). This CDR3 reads CASIHSPGQGRVDYGYTF. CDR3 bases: TGTGCCAGTATCCATTCTCCGGGACAGGGGAGAGTTGACTATGGCTACACCTTC.

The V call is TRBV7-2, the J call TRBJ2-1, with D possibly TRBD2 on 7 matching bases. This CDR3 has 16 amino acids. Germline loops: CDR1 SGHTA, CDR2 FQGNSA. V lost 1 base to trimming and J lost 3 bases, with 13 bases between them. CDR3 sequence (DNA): TGTGCCAGCAGCTTAGGTTTGCGGGGGCTCTACAATGAGCAGTTCTTC. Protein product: CASSLGLRGLYNEQFF.

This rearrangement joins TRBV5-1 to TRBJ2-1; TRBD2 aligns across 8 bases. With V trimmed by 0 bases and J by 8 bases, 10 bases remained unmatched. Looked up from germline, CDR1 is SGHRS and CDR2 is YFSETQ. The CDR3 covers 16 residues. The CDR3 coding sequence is TGCGCCAGCAGCTTGGCCCATGGCGGGAGGAGGGATGAGCAGTTCTTC. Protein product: CASSLAHGGRRDEQFF.

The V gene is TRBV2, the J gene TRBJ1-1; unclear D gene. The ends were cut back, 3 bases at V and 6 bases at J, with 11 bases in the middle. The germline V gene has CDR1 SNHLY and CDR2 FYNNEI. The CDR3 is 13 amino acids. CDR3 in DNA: TGTGCCAGCAGTGACAGGCCGCGCGCTGAAGCTTTCTTT. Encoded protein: CASSDRPRAEAFF. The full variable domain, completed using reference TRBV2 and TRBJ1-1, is EPEVTQTPSHQVTQMGQEVILRCVPISNHLYFYWYRQILGQKVEFLVSFYNNEISEKSEIFDDQFSVERPDGSNFTLKIRSTKLEDSAMYFCASSDRPRAEAFFGQGTRLTVV.

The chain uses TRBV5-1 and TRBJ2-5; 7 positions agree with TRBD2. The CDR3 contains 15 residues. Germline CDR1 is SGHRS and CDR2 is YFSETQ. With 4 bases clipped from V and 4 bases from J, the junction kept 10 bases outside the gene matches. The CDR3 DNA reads TGCGCCAGCAGCAACACGGGCGGGAGCGGAGAGACCCAGTACTTC. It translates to CASSNTGGSGETQYF.

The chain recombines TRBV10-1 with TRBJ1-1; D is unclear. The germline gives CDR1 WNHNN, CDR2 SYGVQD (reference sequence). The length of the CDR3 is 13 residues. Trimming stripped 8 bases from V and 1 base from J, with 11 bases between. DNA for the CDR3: TGCGCCAGCGAATCGGTCTCGAACACTGAAGCTTTCTTT. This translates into CASESVSNTEAFF.

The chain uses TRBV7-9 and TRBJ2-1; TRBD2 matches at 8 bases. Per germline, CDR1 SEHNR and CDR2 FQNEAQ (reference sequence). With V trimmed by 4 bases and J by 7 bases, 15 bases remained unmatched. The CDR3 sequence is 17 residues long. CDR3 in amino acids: CASSSGQSGSISNEQFF. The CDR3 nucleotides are TGTGCCAGCAGCTCAGGTCAAAGCGGGAGCATTAGTAATGAGCAGTTCTTC. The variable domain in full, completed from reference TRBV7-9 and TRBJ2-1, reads DTGVSQNPRHKITKRGQNVTFRCDPISEHNRLYWYRQTLGQGPEFLTYFQNEAQLEKSRLLSDRFSAERPKGSFSTLEIQRTEQGDSAMYLCASSSGQSGSISNEQFFGPGTRLTVL.

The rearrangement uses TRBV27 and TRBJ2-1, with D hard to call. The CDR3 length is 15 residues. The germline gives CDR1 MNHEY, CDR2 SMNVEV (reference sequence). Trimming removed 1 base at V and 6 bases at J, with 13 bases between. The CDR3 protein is CASSLFRVSANEQFF. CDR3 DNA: TGTGCCAGCAGTTTATTTAGGGTCTCGGCCAATGAGCAGTTCTTC.

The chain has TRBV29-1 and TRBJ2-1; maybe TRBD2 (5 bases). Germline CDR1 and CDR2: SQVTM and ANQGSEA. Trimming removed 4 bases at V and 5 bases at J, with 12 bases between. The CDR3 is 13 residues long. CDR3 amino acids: CSVVRGSDNEQFF. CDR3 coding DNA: TGCAGCGTTGTTCGGGGTTCGGACAATGAGCAGTTCTTC.

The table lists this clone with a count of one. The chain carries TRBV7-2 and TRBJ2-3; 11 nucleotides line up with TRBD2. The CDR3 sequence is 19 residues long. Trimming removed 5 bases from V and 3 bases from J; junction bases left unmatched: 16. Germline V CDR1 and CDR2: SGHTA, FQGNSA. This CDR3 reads CASSKRLAGGLKRTDTQYF. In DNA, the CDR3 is TGTGCCAGCAGCAAGAGGTTAGCGGGAGGGCTTAAGAGGACAGATACGCAGTATTTT.

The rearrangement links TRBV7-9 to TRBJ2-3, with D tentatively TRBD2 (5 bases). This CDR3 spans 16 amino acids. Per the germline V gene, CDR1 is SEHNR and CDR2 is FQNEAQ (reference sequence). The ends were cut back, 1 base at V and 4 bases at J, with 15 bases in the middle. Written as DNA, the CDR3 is TGTGCCAGCAGCTTAGGCAGTGGGAGTGGGGCAGATACGCAGTATTTT. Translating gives CASSLGSGSGADTQYF.